Below are 19 T cell receptor beta chains sequenced from a single sample in a study of spatial heterogeneity in lung cancer. In TCRdb, the 5' RACE reads were re-called with MiXCR into one record per CDR3 protein. The sample includes fewer than 4,000 distinct CDR3 sequences, 5% to 7% of them seen just once. Regarding time point: sample taken at primary tumor resection. General study results and limits: Counts of expanded alpha and beta TCRs within tumors tracked the tumor nonsynonymous mutation count.

No antigen is known for these receptors. The source was lung tumor tissue, collected at surgery. All receptors derive from a female donor with early-stage non-small cell lung cancer.

By sample fraction, this clonotype is medium-sized. This chain connects TRBV28 to TRBJ2-7; D is possibly TRBD1 (6 bases). V was cut by 8 bases and J by 3 bases, with 8 bases left in between. The germline V gene has CDR1 MDHEN and CDR2 SYDVKM. CDR3 length equals 11 residues. The CDR3 region is CASLTGYEQYF. In DNA, the CDR3 is TGTGCCAGCCTGACAGGCTACGAGCAGTACTTC.

Sample share makes this clonotype medium-sized. The chain uses TRBV12-3 or TRBV12-4 and TRBJ2-3, with TRBD2 identical over 9 bases. The CDR3 consists of 13 residues. J was trimmed by 3 bases and V by 8 bases; bases with no gene match: 3. The CDR3: CASVAGATDTQYF. CDR3 DNA: TGTGCCAGCGTAGCGGGAGCAACAGATACGCAGTATTTT.

This clonotype was observed at least ten times. CDR3 DNA sequence: TGTGCCAGCAGTACTAACAGGGGAGCGGGCAATGAGCAGTTCTTC. Translated, it gives CASSTNRGAGNEQFF. The genes are TRBV27 and TRBJ2-1, with D perhaps TRBD1 (7 bases). The V end lost 5 bases, the J end lost 6 bases, and 17 bases lay between the germline ends. The germline gives CDR1 MNHEY, CDR2 SMNVEV (reference sequence). This CDR3 is 15 amino acids long.

This clonotype is large (0.1 to 1%) by share. The chain couples TRBV23-1 to TRBJ2-5; the D gene is possibly TRBD1 (6 bases). Being an ORF, TRBV23-1 has a function that is uncertain. Trimming removed 2 bases at V and 0 bases at J, with 16 bases between. This CDR3 has 17 amino acids. CDR3 in DNA: TGCGCCAGCAGTCAACCCGACAGGTGGGGCTACCAAGAGACCCAGTACTTC. Translating it yields CASSQPDRWGYQETQYF.

Judged by abundance, this clonotype is medium-sized (0.01 to 0.1%). The J gene is TRBJ2-5, the V gene TRBV11-2, with D possibly TRBD1 on 5 matching bases. Per germline, CDR1 SGHAT and CDR2 FQNNGV. The length of the CDR3 is 14 residues. Trimming stripped 1 base from V and 1 base from J, with 7 bases between. The CDR3 reads CASSLVTVQETQYF. CDR3 nucleotide sequence: TGTGCCAGCAGCTTAGTGACAGTCCAAGAGACCCAGTACTTC.

Sample share makes this clonotype medium-sized. This rearrangement joins TRBV6-1 to TRBJ1-5; D is unclear. This CDR3 region has 15 residues. Germline loops: CDR1 MNHNS, CDR2 SASEGT. Trimming shortened V by 5 bases and J by 2 bases, and 13 bases separated the two germline ends. The CDR3 nucleotides read TGTGCCAGCAGTTGGACCCGAGGCGGCAATCAGCCCCAGCATTTT. It codes for CASSWTRGGNQPQHF.

Relative to its sample, this clonotype is medium-sized. The V gene is TRBV12-3 or TRBV12-4, the J gene TRBJ1-1, with D unclear. Trimming stripped 3 bases from V and 4 bases from J, with 12 bases between. The CDR3 runs 14 residues. The CDR3 here is CASSFSSMVTEAFF. For the CDR3, the DNA is TGTGCCAGCAGTTTTTCCAGTATGGTCACTGAAGCTTTCTTT.

The sample holds many counts of this clonotype. The rearrangement joins TRBV3-1 to TRBJ1-4; D may be TRBD1 (5 bases). The V gene lost 0 bases and the J gene lost 7 bases, with 12 bases spanning the gap. CDR3 length: 15 amino acids. Germline CDR1 is LGHDT and CDR2 is YNNKEL (reference sequence). In DNA, the CDR3 is TGTGCCAGCAGCCAAGAAGCGGGGGGAGGTGAAAAACTGTTTTTT. Its protein product is CASSQEAGGGEKLFF.

This clonotype was observed at least ten times. J is TRBJ2-3 and V is TRBV4-2, with 9 bases that match TRBD2. The CDR3 is made up of 18 amino acids. V gave up 0 bases and J gave up 6 bases; unmatched junction bases: 13. Germline V gene lookup returns CDR1 LGHNA and CDR2 YNFKEQ. As DNA, the CDR3 is TGTGCCAGCAGCCAAGATCAAACTAGCGGGCTTTTAGGGGATACGCAGTATTTT. This gives the protein CASSQDQTSGLLGDTQYF.

Within the sample, this clonotype is medium-sized. The rearrangement joins TRBV4-3 to TRBJ2-2; D might be TRBD2 (5 bases). Germline-derived CDR1 and CDR2 are LGHNA and YSLEER. This CDR3 has 16 residues. V lost 4 bases to trimming and J lost 3 bases, with 15 bases between them. Here the CDR3 reads CASSRGSGIYTGELFF. In DNA, the CDR3 is TGCGCCAGCAGCCGCGGATCGGGGATATACACCGGGGAGCTGTTTTTT.

Many counts were recorded for this clonotype. V and J are TRBV28 and TRBJ2-1; 9 nucleotides agree with TRBD2. V trimming: 6 bases; J trimming: 0 bases; junction bases outside the gene matches: 15. The CDR3 extends over 19 amino acids. Germline V lookup: CDR1 MDHEN, CDR2 SYDVKM. CDR3: CASRTFGLAGSSSYNEQFF. CDR3 DNA: TGTGCCAGCAGGACTTTCGGGCTAGCGGGATCGTCCTCCTACAATGAGCAGTTCTTC.

The V call is TRBV12-3 or TRBV12-4, the J call TRBJ2-5; 13 nucleotides agree with TRBD2. There are 15 residues in the CDR3. The V gene end was trimmed by 6 bases and the J gene end by 2 bases; junction bases not matched to a gene: 3. DNA for the CDR3: TGTGCCAGCAGCCCGGGACTAGCGGGGCAAGAGACCCAGTACTTC. It yields the protein CASSPGLAGQETQYF.

Relative to its sample, this clonotype is medium-sized. The chain has TRBV19 and TRBJ1-5, with D possibly being TRBD1 (5 bases). The CDR3 is made up of 16 amino acids. The V end lost 7 bases, the J end lost 0 bases, and 16 bases lay between the germline ends. Germline V gene sequence: CDR1 LNHDA, CDR2 SQIVND (reference sequence). Written as DNA, the CDR3 is TGTGCCAGTAATATCCAGGGAGGATATAGCAATCAGCCCCAGCATTTT. It codes for CASNIQGGYSNQPQHF.

This clonotype is large. The chain employs TRBV5-5 and TRBJ2-7; D is possibly TRBD2 (7 bases). The V end lost 1 base, the J end lost 4 bases, and 18 bases lay between the germline ends. The length of the CDR3 is 16 residues. The germline CDR1 and CDR2 sequences are SGHKS and YYEKEE (reference sequence). CDR3 loop: CASSLSSGGAEYEQYV. DNA of the CDR3: TGTGCCAGCAGCTTGAGTTCGGGGGGCGCGGAATACGAGCAGTACGTC.

By proportion, this clonotype is medium-sized. In DNA form, the CDR3 reads TGTGCCAGCACCAAACAGGAAATTAACAATGAGCAGTTCTTC. Translated, it gives CASTKQEINNEQFF. The chain joins TRBV2 to TRBJ2-1, with D perhaps TRBD1 (5 bases). CDR3 length: 14 residues. Germline CDR1 and CDR2: SNHLY and FYNNEI. V lost 7 bases, J lost 5 bases, and 15 bases lay in between.

In its sample, this clonotype ranks as medium-sized. The chain has TRBV27 and TRBJ1-5, with a tentative D call TRBD1 (6 bases). Trimming cost V 4 bases and J 1 base, with 11 bases left between them. Germline V CDR1 and CDR2: MNHEY, SMNVEV (reference sequence). This CDR3 comprises 15 residues. The CDR3 coding sequence is TGTGCCAGCAGTTCTGCGGGGGCGAGCAATCAGCCCCAGCATTTT. This gives the protein CASSSAGASNQPQHF.

This clonotype is categorized as hyperexpanded. V gene TRBV6-2 or TRBV6-3 combines with J gene TRBJ2-1; 9 bases agree with TRBD2. In germline, CDR1 is MNHEY, CDR2 SVGEGT. Unmatched junction bases numbered 8, after V lost 2 bases and J lost 15 bases. This CDR3 contains 13 residues. For the CDR3, the DNA is TGTGCCAGCAGTTACGTTTTGCGGGAGGGCACGTTCTTC. Protein product: CASSYVLREGTFF.

This clonotype is labeled medium-sized. The chain uses TRBV19 and TRBJ2-1, with D uncertain. From germline, CDR1 is LNHDA and CDR2 SQIVND (reference sequence). This CDR3 has 14 amino acids. V shed 7 bases and J shed 6 bases, with 16 bases lying between them. CDR3: CASIAHGSGNEQFF. In nucleotides, the CDR3 is TGTGCCAGTATAGCCCACGGCTCCGGCAATGAGCAGTTCTTC. The full variable domain, rest sourced from reference TRBV19 and TRBJ2-1, is DGGITQSPKYLFRKEGQNVTLSCEQNLNHDAMYWYRQDPGQGLRLIYYSQIVNDFQKGDIAEGYSVSREKKESFPLTVTSAQKNPTAFYLCASIAHGSGNEQFFGPGTRLTVL.

By proportion, this clonotype is medium-sized. The J gene is TRBJ1-1, the V gene TRBV29-1, with TRBD1 identical over 8 bases. After removal of 4 bases from V and 6 bases from J, the junction contained 7 bases not matched to a gene. Germline V gives CDR1 SQVTM, CDR2 ANQGSEA. The CDR3 runs to 13 residues. The CDR3 bases are TGCAGCGTTGGGACAGGGACTGGATCTGAAGCTTTCTTT. Its translation: CSVGTGTGSEAFF.